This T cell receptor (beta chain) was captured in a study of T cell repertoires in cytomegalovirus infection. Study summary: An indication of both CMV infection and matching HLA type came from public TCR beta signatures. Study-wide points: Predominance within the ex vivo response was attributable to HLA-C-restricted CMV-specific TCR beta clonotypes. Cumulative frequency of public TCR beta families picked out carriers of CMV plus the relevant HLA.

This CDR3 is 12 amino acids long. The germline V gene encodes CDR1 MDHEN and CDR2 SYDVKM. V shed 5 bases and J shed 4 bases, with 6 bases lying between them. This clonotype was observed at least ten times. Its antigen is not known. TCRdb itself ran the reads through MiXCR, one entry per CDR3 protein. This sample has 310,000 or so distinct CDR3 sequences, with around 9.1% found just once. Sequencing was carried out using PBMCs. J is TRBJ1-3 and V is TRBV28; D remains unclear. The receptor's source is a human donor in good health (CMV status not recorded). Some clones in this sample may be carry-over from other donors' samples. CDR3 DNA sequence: TGTGCCAGCAGTGAAGGGGGAAACACCATATATTTT. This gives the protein CASSEGGNTIYF.